The entry below describes one TCR beta chain. This sample is drawn from a study of blood T cell repertoires in COVID-19. Whole-study context: Donors in the United States, Italy and Spain gave samples during acute or convalescent COVID-19.

As processed by the authors: For nucleated cells, counts were estimated from reference gene primer amplification. Sequenced by immunoSEQ multiplex PCR; TCRdb stores in-frame clones only, minus some. V, J and clone size were drawn from that table, and D and trimming were deduced from the DNA. The data show roughly 150,000 clones, more than 60% seen once. This CDR3 region has 15 residues. CDR1 and CDR2 (germline): LNHDA, SQIVND (reference sequence). V lost 6 bases and J lost 3; bases outside the gene matches: 9. This chain links TRBV19 with TRBJ1-1; 8 positions agree with TRBD1. Sequencing was performed on peripheral blood. The source is a man in his 70s with acute or convalescent COVID-19. In nucleotides, the CDR3 is TGTGCCAGTAGGGACAGGGTTAAGGTTGACACTGAAGCTTTCTTT. Amino acids: CASRDRVKVDTEAFF. Filled out from reference TRBV19 and TRBJ1-1, the complete variable domain reads DGGITQSPKYLFRKEGQNVTLSCEQNLNHDAMYWYRQDPGQGLRLIYYSQIVNDFQKGDIAEGYSVSREKKESFPLTVTSAQKNPTAFYLCASRDRVKVDTEAFFGQGTRLTVV.